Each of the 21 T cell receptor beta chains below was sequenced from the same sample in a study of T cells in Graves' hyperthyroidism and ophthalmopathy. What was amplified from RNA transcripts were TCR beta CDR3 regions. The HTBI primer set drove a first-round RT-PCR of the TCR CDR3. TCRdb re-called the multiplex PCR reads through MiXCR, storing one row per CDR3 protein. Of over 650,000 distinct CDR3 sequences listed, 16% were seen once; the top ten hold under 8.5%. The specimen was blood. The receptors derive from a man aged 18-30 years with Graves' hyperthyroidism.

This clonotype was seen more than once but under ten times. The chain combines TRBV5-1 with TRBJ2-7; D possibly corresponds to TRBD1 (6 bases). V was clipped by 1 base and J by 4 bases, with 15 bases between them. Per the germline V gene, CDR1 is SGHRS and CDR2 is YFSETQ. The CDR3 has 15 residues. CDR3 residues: CASSLRQQGGYEQYF. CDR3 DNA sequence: TGCGCCAGCAGCTTGCGTCAACAGGGTGGGTACGAGCAGTACTTC. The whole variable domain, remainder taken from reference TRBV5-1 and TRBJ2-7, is KAGVTQTPRYLIKTRGQQVTLSCSPISGHRSVSWYQQTPGQGLQFLFEYFSETQRNKGNFPGRFSGRQFSNSRSEMNVSTLELGDSALYLCASSLRQQGGYEQYFGPGTRLTVT.

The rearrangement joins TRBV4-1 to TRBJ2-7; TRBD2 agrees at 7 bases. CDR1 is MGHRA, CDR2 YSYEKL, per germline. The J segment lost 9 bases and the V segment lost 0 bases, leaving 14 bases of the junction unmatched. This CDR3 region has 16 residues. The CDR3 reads CASSQERLAIPVWQYF. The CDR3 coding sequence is TGCGCCAGCAGCCAAGAAAGACTAGCTATACCCGTCTGGCAGTACTTC.

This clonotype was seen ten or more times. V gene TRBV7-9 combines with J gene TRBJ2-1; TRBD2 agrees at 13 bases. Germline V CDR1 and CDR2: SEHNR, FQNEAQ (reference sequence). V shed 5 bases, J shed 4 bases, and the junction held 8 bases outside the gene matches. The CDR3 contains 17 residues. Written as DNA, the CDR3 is TGTGCCAGCAGCGGCGGACTAGCGGGAGAGCAGTACAATGAGCAGTTCTTC. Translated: CASSGGLAGEQYNEQFF.

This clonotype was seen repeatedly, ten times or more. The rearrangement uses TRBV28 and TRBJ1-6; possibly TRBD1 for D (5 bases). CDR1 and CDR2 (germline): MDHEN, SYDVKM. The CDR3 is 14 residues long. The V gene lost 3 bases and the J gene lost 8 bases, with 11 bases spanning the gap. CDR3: CASSFPGRHSPLHF. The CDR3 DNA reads TGTGCCAGCAGTTTCCCGGGACGCCATTCACCCCTCCACTTT.

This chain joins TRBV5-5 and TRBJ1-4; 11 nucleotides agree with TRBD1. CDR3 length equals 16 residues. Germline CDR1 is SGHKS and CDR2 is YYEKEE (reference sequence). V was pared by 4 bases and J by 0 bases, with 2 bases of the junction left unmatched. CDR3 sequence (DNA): TGTGCCAGCAGCACGGGACAGGGGGCAACTAATGAAAAACTGTTTTTT. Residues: CASSTGQGATNEKLFF.

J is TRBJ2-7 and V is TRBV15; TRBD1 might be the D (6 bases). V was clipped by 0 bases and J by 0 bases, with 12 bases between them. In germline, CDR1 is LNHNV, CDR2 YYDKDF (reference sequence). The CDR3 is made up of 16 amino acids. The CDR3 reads CATSRDLGDTSYEQYF. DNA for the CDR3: TGTGCCACCAGCAGAGATTTAGGGGACACCTCCTACGAGCAGTACTTC.

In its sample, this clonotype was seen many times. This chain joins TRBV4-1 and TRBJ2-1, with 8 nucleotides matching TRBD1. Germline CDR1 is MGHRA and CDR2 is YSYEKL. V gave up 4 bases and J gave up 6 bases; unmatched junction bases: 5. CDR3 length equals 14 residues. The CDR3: CASSRDRGFNEQFF. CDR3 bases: TGCGCCAGCAGCCGAGACAGGGGCTTCAATGAGCAGTTCTTC.

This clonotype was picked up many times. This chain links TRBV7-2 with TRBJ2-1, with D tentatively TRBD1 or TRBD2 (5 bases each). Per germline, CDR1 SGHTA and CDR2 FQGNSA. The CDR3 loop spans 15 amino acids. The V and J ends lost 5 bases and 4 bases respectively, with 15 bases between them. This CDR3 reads CASSLQGRKYNEQFF. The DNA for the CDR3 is TGTGCCAGCAGCCTCCAGGGACGCAAGTACAATGAGCAGTTCTTC.

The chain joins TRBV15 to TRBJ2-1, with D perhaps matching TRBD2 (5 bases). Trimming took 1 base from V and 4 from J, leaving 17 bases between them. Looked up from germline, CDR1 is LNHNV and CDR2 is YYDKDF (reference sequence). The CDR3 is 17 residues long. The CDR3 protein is CATSRGRVRTPYNEQFF. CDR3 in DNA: TGTGCCACCAGCAGAGGAAGGGTAAGGACTCCTTACAATGAGCAGTTCTTC. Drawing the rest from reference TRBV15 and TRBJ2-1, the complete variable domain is DAMVIQNPRYQVTQFGKPVTLSCSQTLNHNVMYWYQQKSSQAPKLLFHYYDKDFNNEADTPDNFQSRRPNTSFCFLDIRSPGLGDTAMYLCATSRGRVRTPYNEQFFGPGTRLTVL.

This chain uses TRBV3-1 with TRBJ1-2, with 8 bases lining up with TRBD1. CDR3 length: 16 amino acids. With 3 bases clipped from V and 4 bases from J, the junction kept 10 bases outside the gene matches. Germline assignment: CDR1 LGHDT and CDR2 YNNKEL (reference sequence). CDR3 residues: CASSQEEDRDSYGYTF. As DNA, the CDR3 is TGTGCCAGCAGCCAGGAGGAGGACAGGGATAGCTATGGCTACACCTTC.

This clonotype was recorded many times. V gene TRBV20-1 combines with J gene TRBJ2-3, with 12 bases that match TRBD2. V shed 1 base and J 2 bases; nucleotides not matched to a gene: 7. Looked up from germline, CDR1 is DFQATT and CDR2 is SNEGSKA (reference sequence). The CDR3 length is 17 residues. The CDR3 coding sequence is TGCAGTGCTAGAGGGCTAGCGGGAGGGCCCCACACAGATACGCAGTATTTT. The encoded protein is CSARGLAGGPHTDTQYF.

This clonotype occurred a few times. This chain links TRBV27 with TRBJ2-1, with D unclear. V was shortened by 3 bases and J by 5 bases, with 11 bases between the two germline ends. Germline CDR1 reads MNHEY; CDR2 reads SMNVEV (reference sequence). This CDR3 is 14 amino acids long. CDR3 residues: CASSFLRSDNEQFF. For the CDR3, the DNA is TGTGCCAGCAGTTTCTTGAGGAGCGACAATGAGCAGTTCTTC.

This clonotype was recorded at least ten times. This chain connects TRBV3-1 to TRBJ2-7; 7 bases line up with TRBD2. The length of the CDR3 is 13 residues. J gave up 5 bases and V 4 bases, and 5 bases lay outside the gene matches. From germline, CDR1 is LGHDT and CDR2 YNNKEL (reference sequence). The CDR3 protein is CASSLAGVDEQYF. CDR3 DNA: TGTGCCAGCAGCCTAGCGGGTGTCGACGAGCAGTACTTC.

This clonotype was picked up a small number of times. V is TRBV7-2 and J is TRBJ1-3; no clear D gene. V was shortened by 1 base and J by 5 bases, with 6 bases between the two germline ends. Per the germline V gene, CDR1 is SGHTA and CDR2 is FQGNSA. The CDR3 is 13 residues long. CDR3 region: CASSLVGRNTIYF. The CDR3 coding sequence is TGTGCCAGCAGCTTAGTGGGCAGAAACACCATATATTTT.

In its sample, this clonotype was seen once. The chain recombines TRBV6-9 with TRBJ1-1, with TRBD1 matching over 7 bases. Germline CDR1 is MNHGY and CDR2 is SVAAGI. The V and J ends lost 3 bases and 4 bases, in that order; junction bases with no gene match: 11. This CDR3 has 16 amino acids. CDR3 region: CASSYLLDRPVTEAFF. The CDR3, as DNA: TGTGCCAGCAGTTACCTTCTGGACAGGCCAGTCACTGAAGCTTTCTTT.

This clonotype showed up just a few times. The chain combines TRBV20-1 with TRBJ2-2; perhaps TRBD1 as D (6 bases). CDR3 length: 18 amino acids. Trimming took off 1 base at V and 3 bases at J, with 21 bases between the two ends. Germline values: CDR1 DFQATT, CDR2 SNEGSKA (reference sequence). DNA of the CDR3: TGCAGTGCTAGAGGTCTCCCCCCAGGGGCGCGTGACACCGGGGAGCTGTTTTTT. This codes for CSARGLPPGARDTGELFF.

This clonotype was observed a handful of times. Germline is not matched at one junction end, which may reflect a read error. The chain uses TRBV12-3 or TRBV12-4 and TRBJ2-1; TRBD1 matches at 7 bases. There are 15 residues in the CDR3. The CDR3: CASRYRGGGSDERFF. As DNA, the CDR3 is TGTGCCAGCAGATACAGGGGTGGGGGTTCGGATGAGCGGTTCTTC.

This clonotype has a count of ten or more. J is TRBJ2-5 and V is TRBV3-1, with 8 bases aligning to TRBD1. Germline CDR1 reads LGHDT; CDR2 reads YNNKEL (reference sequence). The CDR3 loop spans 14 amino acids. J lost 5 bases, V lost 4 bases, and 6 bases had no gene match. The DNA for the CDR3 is TGTGCCAGCAGCCTCCGGACAGGGATGGAGACCCAGTACTTC. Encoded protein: CASSLRTGMETQYF.

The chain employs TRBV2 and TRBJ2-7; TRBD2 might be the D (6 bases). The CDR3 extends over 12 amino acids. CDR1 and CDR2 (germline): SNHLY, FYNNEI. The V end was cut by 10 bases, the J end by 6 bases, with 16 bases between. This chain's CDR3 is CANSDYPSEQYF. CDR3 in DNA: TGTGCCAACTCGGACTATCCCAGCGAGCAGTACTTC.

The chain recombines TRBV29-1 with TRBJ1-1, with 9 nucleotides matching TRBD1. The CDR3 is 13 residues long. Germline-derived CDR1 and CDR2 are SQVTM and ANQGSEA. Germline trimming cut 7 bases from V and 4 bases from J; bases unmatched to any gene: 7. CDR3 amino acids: CSGNRGLVTEAFF. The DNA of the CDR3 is TGCAGCGGCAACAGGGGGCTAGTCACTGAAGCTTTCTTT.

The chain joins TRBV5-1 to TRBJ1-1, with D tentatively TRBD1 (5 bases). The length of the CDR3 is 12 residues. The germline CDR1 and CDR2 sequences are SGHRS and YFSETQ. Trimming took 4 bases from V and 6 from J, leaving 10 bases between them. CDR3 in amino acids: CASSVWGAEAFF. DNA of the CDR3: TGCGCCAGCAGCGTTTGGGGGGCTGAAGCTTTCTTT. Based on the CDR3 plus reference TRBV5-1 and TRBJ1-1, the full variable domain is KAGVTQTPRYLIKTRGQQVTLSCSPISGHRSVSWYQQTPGQGLQFLFEYFSETQRNKGNFPGRFSGRQFSNSRSEMNVSTLELGDSALYLCASSVWGAEAFFGQGTRLTVV.